This passage covers 23 T cell receptor beta chains from one sample sequenced in a study of metastatic and nonmetastatic thyroid tumors. Not a single patient had been given any form of treatment at any point before undergoing thyroid surgery. With MiXCR, TCRdb called clones anew from the PCR reads. Of 6,000 to 8,500 clones listed, under 35% were seen once; the top ten hold about 16%. Material for sequencing was adjacent normal tissue. Receptor source: a male donor with papillary thyroid cancer or a benign thyroid nodule (not recorded which). Some clones in this sample may be carry-over from other donors' samples.

Notes on this clone: The missing conserved phenylalanine or tryptophan at the end of this CDR3 makes a read error likely. The CDR3 DNA reads as TGTGCCAGCAGCCCGACTAACGGGGCTTACAATGAGCAGTTCATC. Translated, it gives CASSPTNGAYNEQFI. The chain links TRBV6-1 to TRBJ2-1; TRBD1 or TRBD2 may be the D gene (5 bases each). Trimming pared 6 bases from V and 4 bases from J, leaving 16 bases between. Germline CDR1 reads MNHNS; CDR2 reads SASEGT. The CDR3 runs 15 residues.

This clone is medium-sized (0.01 to 0.1%) by share. This chain links TRBV30 with TRBJ1-4; D unclear. The V end was cut by 0 bases, the J end by 8 bases, with 7 bases between. The germline V gene encodes CDR1 GTSNPN and CDR2 SVGIG (reference sequence). This CDR3 region has 12 residues. The CDR3 DNA reads TGTGCCTGGAGTGTACTCAGGGAAAAACTGTTTTTT. Translation gives CAWSVLREKLFF.

This clone qualifies as medium-sized. The chain couples TRBV28 to TRBJ2-1; D call uncertain. V was pared by 2 bases and J by 4 bases, with 12 bases between. CDR3 size: 15 residues. The germline V gene has CDR1 MDHEN and CDR2 SYDVKM. CDR3 in DNA: TGTGCCAGCAGTTTAACGGAGACCGCTTACAATGAGCAGTTCTTC. The encoded protein is CASSLTETAYNEQFF.

The chain recombines TRBV5-1 with TRBJ2-1, with D perhaps matching TRBD1 or TRBD2 (6 bases each). CDR1 is SGHRS, CDR2 YFSETQ, per germline. This CDR3 is 13 amino acids long. Deletions cut 0 bases from V and 9 bases from J, with 10 bases between. CDR3 residues: CASSLDWGAEQFF. Here the CDR3 DNA reads TGCGCCAGCAGCTTGGATTGGGGGGCTGAGCAGTTCTTC.

This clone showed up many times. This CDR3 fails to terminate in the conserved phenylalanine or tryptophan, so it likely reflects a read error. The DNA is left out, because the CDR3 cannot be placed on it with certainty; the CDR3 is given as TCRdb lists it. V and J are TRBV11-1 and TRBJ2-2. From germline, CDR1 is SGHAT and CDR2 FQDESV (reference sequence). The CDR3 region is 8 residues in length, termini included. The CDR3 reads CASSLGAG.

The V call is TRBV6-1, the J call TRBJ2-7; 9 positions agree with TRBD2. This CDR3 is 15 amino acids long. V lost 2 bases to trimming and J lost 4 bases; unmatched junction nucleotides: 6. Looked up from germline, CDR1 is MNHNS and CDR2 is SASEGT. CDR3 protein: CASSEIGLALYEQYF. The DNA of the CDR3 is TGTGCCAGCAGTGAAATCGGACTAGCGTTATACGAGCAGTACTTC.

The chain links TRBV6-1 to TRBJ1-2; D remains ambiguous. Looked up from germline, CDR1 is MNHNS and CDR2 is SASEGT. This CDR3 is built from 14 residues. Trimming stripped 1 base from V and 8 bases from J, with 14 bases between. CDR3 region: CASSEEVRSKGYTF. CDR3 nucleotides: TGTGCCAGCAGTGAAGAGGTCAGGTCGAAGGGCTACACCTTC.

The table lists this clone with a few counts. This rearrangement joins TRBV16 to TRBJ2-7, with 7 bases aligning to TRBD1. Germline V gene lookup returns CDR1 KGHSY and CDR2 FQNENV. This CDR3 comprises 13 residues. Trimming took 6 bases from V and 3 from J; bases not matched to a gene: 5. CDR3 coding DNA: TGTGCCAGCAGACCCGGGACAGTCTACGAGCAGTACTTC. This encodes CASRPGTVYEQYF.

By share of the sample, this clone is medium-sized. The J gene is TRBJ2-1, the V gene TRBV14; 9 nucleotides align to TRBD2. V lost 3 bases to trimming and J lost 7 bases; unmatched junction nucleotides: 13. The CDR3 runs to 17 residues. Germline-derived CDR1 and CDR2 are SGHDN and FVKESK. CDR3: CASSHRKSAGGGNEQFF. DNA for the CDR3: TGTGCCAGCAGCCACCGCAAATCAGCGGGAGGTGGGAATGAGCAGTTCTTC. The full variable domain, in which reference TRBV14 and TRBJ2-1 provide the parts outside the CDR3, is EAGVTQFPSHSVIEKGQTVTLRCDPISGHDNLYWYRRVMGKEIKFLLHFVKESKQDESGMPNNRFLAERTGGTYSTLKVQPAELEDSGVYFCASSHRKSAGGGNEQFFGPGTRLTVL.

The rearrangement joins TRBV6-1 to TRBJ2-1; 14 positions agree with TRBD2. V dropped 2 bases and J dropped 8; count of bases not matched to a gene: 5. CDR1 and CDR2 from the germline V gene are MNHNS and SASEGT. The CDR3 covers 16 residues. DNA for the CDR3: TGTGCCAGCAGTGAAATCGGACTAGCGGGAGGTTATGAGCAGTTCTTC. Protein: CASSEIGLAGGYEQFF.

This clone was recorded a few times. This could be a read error, since a much larger clone is one nucleotide away. The chain has TRBV19 and TRBJ2-7; 10 bases align to TRBD2. This CDR3 is 14 amino acids long. Germline V CDR1 and CDR2: LNHDA, SQIVND (reference sequence). The V gene end was trimmed by 9 bases and the J gene end by 0 bases; junction bases not matched to a gene: 5. The CDR3 DNA reads TGTGCCAGCAAAACTAGCGGGATCTCCTACGAGCAGTACTTC. Translating gives CASKTSGISYEQYF. Drawing the rest from reference TRBV19 and TRBJ2-7, the complete variable domain is DGGITQSPKYLFRKEGQNVTLSCEQNLNHDAMYWYRQDPGQGLRLIYYSQIVNDFQKGDIAEGYSVSREKKESFPLTVTSAQKNPTAFYLCASKTSGISYEQYFGPGTRLTVT.

J is TRBJ2-1 and V is TRBV7-2; 11 bases agree with TRBD2. The germline CDR1 and CDR2 sequences are SGHTA and FQGNSA. The CDR3 sequence is 16 residues long. The J segment lost 4 bases and the V segment lost 3 bases, leaving 5 bases of the junction unmatched. CDR3: CASSFAGTSGYNEQFF. For the CDR3, the DNA is TGTGCCAGCAGCTTCGCCGGGACTAGCGGTTACAATGAGCAGTTCTTC.

The V gene is TRBV11-3, the J gene TRBJ2-7; TRBD2 matches at 10 bases. Looked up from germline, CDR1 is SGHNT and CDR2 is YENEEA. J was trimmed by 6 bases and V by 4 bases; bases with no gene match: 9. The CDR3 consists of 15 residues. The CDR3 DNA reads TGTGCCAGCAGCTCCCAGGCTAGCGGGAGTTTCGAGCAGTACTTC. This encodes CASSSQASGSFEQYF.

This clone is medium-sized. This CDR3 reads CASSFQPTGTGGGYGYTF. In nucleotides, the CDR3 is TGTGCCAGCAGCTTTCAACCTACCGGGACAGGGGGCGGCTATGGCTACACCTTC. This chain uses TRBV7-2 with TRBJ1-2, with 12 bases identical to TRBD1. The junction had 12 bases not matched to a gene; V was cut back by 3 bases and J by 4 bases. The CDR3 totals 18 residues. CDR1 is SGHTA and CDR2 is FQGNSA in the germline V gene.

This clone was seen many times. The sample carries other DNA sequences with the same CDR3. V usage is TRBV27 and J usage is TRBJ1-1; TRBD1 is a possible D gene (6 bases). CDR1 is MNHEY, CDR2 SMNVEV, per germline (reference sequence). The CDR3 is made up of 14 amino acids. V was cut by 6 bases and J by 0 bases, with 11 bases left in between. CDR3: CASRSGAMNTEAFF. DNA for the CDR3: TGTGCCAGCAGGTCAGGGGCCATGAACACTGAAGCTTTCTTT.

This clone was detected a few times. The chain combines TRBV2 with TRBJ2-3; D might be TRBD1 or TRBD2, each matching 5 bases. The CDR3 has 12 amino acids. Germline V lookup: CDR1 SNHLY, CDR2 FYNNEI. Trimming pared 3 bases from V and 5 bases from J, leaving 6 bases between. The CDR3 DNA sequence: TGTGCCAGCAGTGATGGGGGAGATACGCAGTATTTT. This sequence encodes CASSDGGDTQYF.

This clone has more than one count but fewer than ten. V and J are TRBV6-1 and TRBJ1-4; D perhaps matches TRBD1 (6 bases). The CDR3 runs 14 residues. V lost 5 bases, J lost 0 bases, and 7 bases lay in between. The germline gives CDR1 MNHNS, CDR2 SASEGT. The CDR3 is CASSTGSTNEKLFF. In DNA, the CDR3 is TGTGCCAGCAGTACAGGGTCAACTAATGAAAAACTGTTTTTT.

The rearrangement uses TRBV6-2 or TRBV6-3 and TRBJ2-4; the D call may be TRBD1 or TRBD2 (6 bases each). V dropped 6 bases and J dropped 1 base, with 10 bases sitting between them. Per germline, CDR1 MNHEY and CDR2 SVGEGT. The CDR3 sequence is 14 residues long. The CDR3 spells CASSTGRAKNIQYF. CDR3 nucleotide sequence: TGTGCCAGCAGCACAGGGAGGGCCAAAAACATTCAGTACTTC.

This clone was picked up a small number of times. As the CDR3 is not closed by the conserved phenylalanine or tryptophan, this likely results from a read error. The V call is TRBV6-2 or TRBV6-3, the J call TRBJ2-7, with 8 bases fitting TRBD1. The CDR3 extends over 18 amino acids. The germline gives CDR1 MNHEY, CDR2 SVGEGT. CDR3 DNA sequence: TGTGCCAGCATTTACAAGCAAGGACAGGGAGGATGGGGCCACGAGCAGTACCTC. It yields the protein CASIYKQGQGGWGHEQYL.

A few counts support this clone. The gene calls are TRBV20-1 and TRBJ1-1; D call uncertain. The V gene lost 3 bases and the J gene lost 5 bases, with 25 bases spanning the gap. Germline assignment: CDR1 DFQATT and CDR2 SNEGSKA (reference sequence). This CDR3 has 17 residues. DNA of the CDR3: TGCAGTGCTAGGGATCTTTTCGGGCCGACCTACCAGACTGAAGCTTTCTTT. Translation: CSARDLFGPTYQTEAFF.

A remark on this clone: This CDR3 is missing its conserved last phenylalanine or tryptophan, likely due to a read error. The chain couples TRBV6-8 to TRBJ2-7; 8 positions match TRBD2. Germline CDR1 MNHGY, CDR2 SAAAGT. The length of the CDR3 is 13 residues. V lost 10 bases, J lost 9 bases, and 14 bases stayed unmatched. In DNA form, the CDR3 reads TGTGCCACCCAGTGGACTAGCATCGACGCGCAGTACCTC. This encodes CATQWTSIDAQYL.

This clone is labeled as medium-sized. This chain uses TRBV20-1 with TRBJ1-5, with 12 positions matching TRBD1. The CDR3 runs to 17 residues. Germline trimming cut 3 bases from V and 0 bases from J; bases unmatched to any gene: 6. Germline V gives CDR1 DFQATT, CDR2 SNEGSKA (reference sequence). The CDR3 reads CSASGTGGWDSNQPQHF. The DNA for the CDR3 is TGCAGTGCTAGTGGGACAGGGGGCTGGGATAGCAATCAGCCCCAGCATTTT.

V usage is TRBV2 and J usage is TRBJ1-2, with D perhaps TRBD1 (5 bases). Trimming pared 6 bases from V and 9 bases from J, leaving 17 bases between. Germline V lookup: CDR1 SNHLY, CDR2 FYNNEI. This CDR3 region has 13 residues. CDR3 sequence reads: CASRAEGLGSYTF. CDR3 in DNA: TGTGCCAGCAGGGCCGAGGGACTCGGAAGCTACACCTTC.